This TCR beta chain was captured by sequencing in a study of blood T cell repertoires in COVID-19. Measured with immunoSEQ multiplex PCR; TCRdb has only the in-frame clones, and not every one. There are under 250,000 clones in the sample; 87% occur only once, and 3% lies in the top ten. The CDR3 consists of 13 residues. V was cut by 8 bases and J by 6 bases, with 17 bases left in between. Per germline, CDR1 MNHEY and CDR2 SVGAGI. Source material: peripheral blood. This sequence was found in a man aged 18 to 35 with active or convalescent COVID-19. The rearrangement links TRBV6-5 to TRBJ2-7, with D possibly TRBD1 on 6 matching bases. This CDR3 reads CASFRVQGAEQYF. The CDR3 DNA reads TGTGCCAGCTTCAGGGTACAGGGAGCCGAGCAGTACTTC.